This paragraph covers one TCR beta chain sequence. Its target is not known. The data are from a study of blood T cells in healthy people across ages. The CDR3 covers 14 residues. Germline lookup yields CDR1 SEHNR and CDR2 FQNEAQ (reference sequence). The germline V and J ends were trimmed by 2 bases and 4 bases, with 11 bases remaining between them. Study findings and constraints: It was not possible, with unsorted PBMCs, to conclusively compare naive and antigen-experienced cells.

Primed by a sample-barcoded 5' primer and a J-beta primer mix, a second PCR proceeded for about 6 to 11 cycles. Sequencing yielded, for each sample, at least 2.5 million paired-end reads carrying CDR3. Each CDR3 protein is one row after TCRdb ran MiXCR on the 5' RACE reads. Of some 1,500,000 distinct CDR3 sequences in the sample, about 45% are singletons; the top ten hold around 4%. The authors drew around 9.3 milliliters of peripheral blood from each donor. Sequences were obtained from blood. This receptor was identified in a woman aged 18 to 35 in good health. The chain employs TRBV7-9 and TRBJ1-2; D possibly corresponds to TRBD1 (5 bases). The CDR3 sequence: CASSLPGRVYGYTF. The CDR3 DNA sequence: TGTGCCAGCAGCTTACCTGGCAGGGTCTATGGCTACACCTTC.